This T cell receptor beta chain was recovered during a study of blood T cell repertoires in COVID-19. Background on the study: Nucleic acid was either cDNA or gDNA, and it came from T cells, B-cell-depleted T cells, or PBMCs.

In the original workflow: Amplification of reference gene primers provided the estimated nucleated cell counts. Repertoires were generated with immunoSEQ multiplex PCR, while TCRdb's copy carries only in-frame clones and drops some. V, J and clone size are those of that table, while D and trimming were read from the DNA. The table shows 350,000 to 550,000 clones, with about 90% occurring only once. Cohorts were determined from participant-reported clinical history. V lost 4 bases to trimming and J lost 7 bases; unmatched junction nucleotides: 9. Germline V gene sequence: CDR1 KGHSH, CDR2 LQKENI. CDR3 size: 15 residues.

The sample consisted of PBMCs or T cells enriched from blood (not recorded which). The chain links TRBV18 to TRBJ1-5, with 8 bases matching TRBD1. The TCR originated in a woman aged 18-29 years with acute COVID-19. CDR3: CASSLRQGQAQPQHF. As DNA, the CDR3 is TGTGCCAGCTCACTAAGACAGGGACAGGCGCAGCCCCAGCATTTT.